The 31 T cell receptor beta chains below were found in one sample sequenced in a study of regulatory dendritic cells for organ transplantation. Data came from immunoSEQ multiplex PCR; TCRdb stores just in-frame clones and leaves some out. The sample lists over 10,000 clones, roughly 60% occurring once. Sorted subsets were CFSE-labeled and cultured roughly five days with allogeneic dendritic cells. Their target antigens are unknown. The sample comprised naive CD8+ T cells from blood cultured with dendritic cells. The subset was: CD45RA+ naive T cells. The origin of the receptors is a human donor in good health.

V and J are TRBV9 and TRBJ1-5, with 9 positions matching TRBD1. The CDR3 is made up of 15 amino acids. Trimming took 3 bases from V and 9 from J; bases not matched to a gene: 10. The V gene's germline CDR1 is SGDLS and CDR2 YYNGEE. The CDR3 nucleotides are TGTGCCAGCAGCGCAGACGGGACAGGGCCTTGGCCCCAGCATTTT. This gives the protein CASSADGTGPWPQHF.

The chain employs TRBV4-3 and TRBJ1-6; a possible D gene is TRBD1 (5 bases). This CDR3 spans 15 amino acids. Germline V CDR1 and CDR2: LGHNA, YSLEER. V was clipped by 4 bases and J by 9 bases, with 16 bases between them. The CDR3 region has the DNA TGCGCCAGCAGCCTCGGGGGACGAGGCGGTTCACCCCTCCACTTT. Translation gives CASSLGGRGGSPLHF.

The rearrangement links TRBV4-1 to TRBJ2-3; 9 bases agree with TRBD2. The CDR3 sequence is 15 residues long. Germline lookup yields CDR1 MGHRA and CDR2 YSYEKL. V lost 2 bases to trimming and J lost 4 bases; unmatched junction nucleotides: 4. The CDR3 spells CASSQPGLAPDTQYF. CDR3 DNA sequence: TGCGCCAGCAGCCAACCGGGACTAGCCCCAGATACGCAGTATTTT.

The rearrangement uses TRBV19 and TRBJ2-1; D perhaps matches TRBD2 (5 bases). The V gene's germline CDR1 is LNHDA and CDR2 SQIVND (reference sequence). V was shortened by 0 bases and J by 0 bases, with 6 bases between the two germline ends. This CDR3 has 15 amino acids. The CDR3, as DNA: TGTGCCAGTAGTATAGACGGGGACTCCTACAATGAGCAGTTCTTC. This sequence encodes CASSIDGDSYNEQFF.

The V and J genes are TRBV5-1 and TRBJ2-7; 9 positions agree with TRBD1. The V gene's germline CDR1 is SGHRS and CDR2 YFSETQ. V lost 0 bases to trimming and J lost 2 bases; unmatched junction nucleotides: 12. The CDR3 extends over 18 amino acids. CDR3 sequence reads: CASSLGDRESFSAYEQYF. Here the CDR3 DNA reads TGCGCCAGCAGCTTGGGGGACAGGGAATCCTTCTCAGCCTACGAGCAGTACTTC.

This clone qualifies as medium-sized (0.01 to 0.1%). This chain connects TRBV27 to TRBJ1-6; 7 bases fit TRBD1. The trim removed 7 bases at V and 9 bases at J, leaving 9 bases unmatched. The length of the CDR3 is 14 residues. Germline CDR1 reads MNHEY; CDR2 reads SMNVEV (reference sequence). The CDR3 coding sequence is TGTGCCAGCACCTCAGGGGGTGGTAGTTCACCCCTCCACTTT. Its translation: CASTSGGGSSPLHF.

J is TRBJ2-1 and V is TRBV13; 9 nucleotides agree with TRBD2. Germline lookup yields CDR1 PRHDT and CDR2 FYEKMQ (reference sequence). Unmatched junction bases numbered 7, after V lost 3 bases and J lost 4 bases. The CDR3 has 16 residues. In DNA form, the CDR3 reads TGTGCCAGCAGCTTTTTGGCGGGGGGGGCGTACAATGAGCAGTTCTTC. The encoded protein is CASSFLAGGAYNEQFF.

The V and J genes are TRBV4-1 and TRBJ2-2; 8 nucleotides align to TRBD1. This CDR3 is built from 15 residues. In germline, CDR1 is MGHRA, CDR2 YSYEKL. V lost 4 bases, J lost 5 bases, and 6 bases stayed unmatched. The CDR3 sequence: CASSRGQGGTGELFF. The CDR3 bases are TGCGCCAGCAGCCGAGGACAGGGCGGGACCGGGGAGCTGTTTTTT.

V gene TRBV5-4 combines with J gene TRBJ2-3; 14 bases match TRBD2. The trim removed 3 bases at V and 0 bases at J, leaving 3 bases unmatched. This CDR3 comprises 17 residues. Germline assignment: CDR1 SGHNT and CDR2 YYREEE (reference sequence). The CDR3 DNA reads as TGTGCCAGCAGCTGGGGACTAGCGGGGGTGAGCACAGATACGCAGTATTTT. The encoded protein is CASSWGLAGVSTDTQYF.

V usage is TRBV19 and J usage is TRBJ2-7; the match to TRBD1 covers 10 bases. Looked up from germline, CDR1 is LNHDA and CDR2 is SQIVND (reference sequence). The CDR3 totals 14 residues. V lost 3 bases, J lost 1 base, and 0 bases stayed unmatched. The CDR3 loop reads CASSMGQGSYEQYF. Here the CDR3 DNA reads TGTGCCAGTAGTATGGGACAGGGGTCCTACGAGCAGTACTTC.

The chain combines TRBV6-5 with TRBJ1-2, with D unresolved. Deletions cut 0 bases from V and 4 bases from J, with 9 bases between. Germline V gene sequence: CDR1 MNHEY, CDR2 SVGAGI. The CDR3 extends over 14 amino acids. CDR3 protein: CASSYSSGSYGYTF. As DNA, the CDR3 is TGTGCCAGCAGTTACTCGAGCGGGAGCTATGGCTACACCTTC.

The V call is TRBV27, the J call TRBJ1-1; D is unclear. V lost 3 bases and J 6 bases, leaving 5 bases between the germline ends. The CDR3 is 11 residues long. Germline V lookup: CDR1 MNHEY, CDR2 SMNVEV (reference sequence). The CDR3 bases are TGTGCCAGCAGTTTTGGCCCTGAAGCTTTCTTT. Protein product: CASSFGPEAFF.

The J gene is TRBJ2-1, the V gene TRBV27, with D possibly being TRBD2 (5 bases). There are 14 residues in the CDR3. Trimming left V 5 bases short and J 1 base short, with 9 bases between. Germline V gene lookup returns CDR1 MNHEY and CDR2 SMNVEV (reference sequence). The CDR3 DNA is TGTGCCAGCAGTCCCAGCGGTTCCTACAATGAGCAGTTCTTC. This encodes CASSPSGSYNEQFF.

This chain joins TRBV27 and TRBJ2-7; 8 bases fit TRBD2. The germline V gene has CDR1 MNHEY and CDR2 SMNVEV (reference sequence). V shed 0 bases and J 5 bases; nucleotides not matched to a gene: 0. The CDR3 runs to 13 residues. Written as DNA, the CDR3 is TGTGCCAGCAGTTTATCAGCGGGGGACGAGCAGTACTTC. It codes for CASSLSAGDEQYF.

This clone came up a few times. V usage is TRBV19 and J usage is TRBJ2-7; 9 nucleotides line up with TRBD1. CDR1 is LNHDA and CDR2 is SQIVND in the germline V gene (reference sequence). This CDR3 contains 13 residues. With 8 bases clipped from V and 0 bases from J, the junction kept 2 bases outside the gene matches. The CDR3 is CASGTGISYEQYF. Here the CDR3 DNA reads TGTGCCAGTGGGACAGGGATCTCCTACGAGCAGTACTTC.

The rearrangement joins TRBV9 to TRBJ1-3; D is uncertain. The length of the CDR3 is 15 residues. Trimming left V 0 bases short and J 1 base short, with 8 bases between. Germline V CDR1 and CDR2: SGDLS, YYNGEE. The CDR3 DNA is TGTGCCAGCAGCGTAGGAACAAGATCTGGAAACACCATATATTTT. Its protein is CASSVGTRSGNTIYF.

The chain joins TRBV4-3 to TRBJ2-3; no clear D. CDR1 and CDR2 from the germline V gene are LGHNA and YSLEER. The V end lost 1 base, the J end lost 5 bases, and 13 bases lay between the germline ends. This CDR3 comprises 15 residues. DNA of the CDR3: TGCGCCAGCAGCCAAGGTGGAGACCTCCAAGATACGCAGTATTTT. This sequence encodes CASSQGGDLQDTQYF.

V usage is TRBV7-9 and J usage is TRBJ1-5, with 7 positions matching TRBD1. This CDR3 is built from 14 residues. CDR1 is SEHNR, CDR2 FQNEAQ, per germline (reference sequence). V was clipped by 0 bases and J by 4 bases; unmatched bases: 0. DNA for the CDR3: TGTGCCAGCAGCTTAGCCAGGGGGAATCAGCCCCAGCATTTT. It yields the protein CASSLARGNQPQHF.

The chain has TRBV5-5 and TRBJ2-3, with 7 bases that match TRBD1. J was trimmed by 0 bases and V by 5 bases; bases with no gene match: 9. The CDR3 totals 16 residues. Looked up from germline, CDR1 is SGHKS and CDR2 is YYEKEE (reference sequence). The CDR3 DNA is TGTGCCAGCAGTCAGACGGACAGGATTAGCACAGATACGCAGTATTTT. Its translation is CASSQTDRISTDTQYF.

The genes are TRBV11-3 and TRBJ2-1, with 7 bases aligning to TRBD2. The CDR3 extends over 15 amino acids. Losses at the gene ends were 0 bases for V and 3 bases for J; bases not matched to a gene: 2. Germline V gives CDR1 SGHNT, CDR2 YENEEA. CDR3: CASSLEAGDYNEQFF. DNA of the CDR3: TGTGCCAGCAGCTTAGAGGCGGGGGACTACAATGAGCAGTTCTTC.

V and J are TRBV6-6 and TRBJ2-7; 7 bases agree with TRBD2. V was pared by 1 base and J by 9 bases, with 15 bases of the junction left unmatched. The CDR3 totals 16 residues. The germline CDR1 and CDR2 sequences are MNHNY and SVGAGI (reference sequence). This chain's CDR3 is CASSYFGGGLVVGQYF. The DNA of the CDR3 is TGTGCCAGCAGTTACTTTGGCGGGGGTCTAGTCGTTGGGCAGTACTTC.

The CDR3 sequence is CASSLGEGAYGYTF. DNA for the CDR3: TGTGCCAGCAGCTTAGGCGAAGGGGCGTATGGCTACACCTTC. This rearrangement joins TRBV7-9 to TRBJ1-2; the D gene is possibly TRBD1 (5 bases). V shed 1 base and J shed 5 bases, with 11 bases lying between them. Per the germline V gene, CDR1 is SEHNR and CDR2 is FQNEAQ (reference sequence). The length of the CDR3 is 14 residues.

The V and J genes are TRBV4-2 and TRBJ2-3, with TRBD2 matching 8 bases. CDR1 and CDR2 from the germline V gene are LGHNA and YNFKEQ. The trim removed 1 base at V and 5 bases at J, leaving 5 bases unmatched. The CDR3 is made up of 15 amino acids. The CDR3 loop is CASSQVQRGLDTQYF. The CDR3 bases are TGTGCCAGCAGCCAAGTCCAGCGGGGGTTAGATACGCAGTATTTT.

The chain uses TRBV27 and TRBJ1-6; 11 bases agree with TRBD1. The CDR3 is 15 residues long. Germline-derived CDR1 and CDR2 are MNHEY and SMNVEV (reference sequence). With 6 bases clipped from V and 7 bases from J, the junction kept 5 bases outside the gene matches. CDR3 nucleotide sequence: TGTGCCAGCAGCGCCGGGACAGGGGGAAATTCACCCCTCCACTTT. Residues: CASSAGTGGNSPLHF.

The chain carries TRBV11-2 and TRBJ1-5; 8 positions agree with TRBD1. V gave up 5 bases and J gave up 9 bases; unmatched junction bases: 9. Per the germline V gene, CDR1 is SGHAT and CDR2 is FQNNGV. This CDR3 has 14 residues. The CDR3 loop reads CASSEDRGVWPQHF. CDR3 bases: TGTGCCAGCAGCGAAGACAGGGGAGTATGGCCCCAGCATTTT.

The gene calls are TRBV5-6 and TRBJ2-5; no definite D call. From germline, CDR1 is SGHDT and CDR2 YYEEEE. This CDR3 comprises 11 residues. Trimming removed 4 bases from V and 2 bases from J, with 3 bases in between. The CDR3, as DNA: TGTGCCAGCAGCACTCAAGAGACCCAGTACTTC. Amino acids: CASSTQETQYF.

The chain is built from TRBV28 and TRBJ1-4; 7 nucleotides align to TRBD1. The CDR3 totals 15 residues. V was pared by 4 bases and J by 2 bases, with 4 bases of the junction left unmatched. The germline V gene has CDR1 MDHEN and CDR2 SYDVKM. CDR3: CASSSGGKTNEKLFF. CDR3 bases: TGTGCCAGCAGTTCAGGGGGGAAGACTAATGAAAAACTGTTTTTT.

The chain couples TRBV29-1 to TRBJ1-2; D may be TRBD1 (5 bases). The CDR3 runs to 12 residues. Per the germline V gene, CDR1 is SQVTM and CDR2 is ANQGSEA. V shed 2 bases and J shed 5 bases, with 9 bases lying between them. CDR3 DNA: TGCAGCGTTGAAAGCGACAGTTATGGCTACACCTTC. Translated: CSVESDSYGYTF. Full variable domain (outside the CDR3, taken from reference TRBV29-1 and TRBJ1-2): SAVISQKPSRDICQRGTSLTIQCQVDSQVTMMFWYRQQPGQSLTLIATANQGSEATYESGFVIDKFPISRPNLTFSTLTVSNMSPEDSSIYLCSVESDSYGYTFGSGTRLTVV.

The table lists this clone with a count of one. The rearrangement joins TRBV7-2 to TRBJ2-7; TRBD1 matches 10 bases. The length of the CDR3 is 17 residues. V was clipped by 5 bases and J by 3 bases; unmatched bases: 13. Germline-derived CDR1 and CDR2 are SGHTA and FQGNSA. CDR3 coding DNA: TGTGCCAGCAGCCCGGAACCGGGACAGGGGAACAGCTACGAGCAGTACTTC. Its translation: CASSPEPGQGNSYEQYF.

This clone appeared once. The chain uses TRBV19 and TRBJ1-1, with D perhaps TRBD1 (6 bases). The V gene lost 4 bases and the J gene lost 5 bases, with 8 bases spanning the gap. Germline V CDR1 and CDR2: LNHDA, SQIVND (reference sequence). The CDR3 spans 12 residues. CDR3 sequence: CASSKGVTEAFF. In DNA form, the CDR3 reads TGTGCCAGTAGTAAGGGGGTTACTGAAGCTTTCTTT.

This clone was observed a few times. The chain recombines TRBV7-9 with TRBJ2-5; D is unresolved. CDR1 and CDR2 (germline): SEHNR, FQNEAQ (reference sequence). V lost 5 bases, J lost 1 base, and 17 bases lay in between. The CDR3 consists of 16 residues. CDR3 sequence (DNA): TGTGCCAGCAGCCGAAGCGCGATGACCTCCCAAGAGACCCAGTACTTC. This encodes CASSRSAMTSQETQYF.